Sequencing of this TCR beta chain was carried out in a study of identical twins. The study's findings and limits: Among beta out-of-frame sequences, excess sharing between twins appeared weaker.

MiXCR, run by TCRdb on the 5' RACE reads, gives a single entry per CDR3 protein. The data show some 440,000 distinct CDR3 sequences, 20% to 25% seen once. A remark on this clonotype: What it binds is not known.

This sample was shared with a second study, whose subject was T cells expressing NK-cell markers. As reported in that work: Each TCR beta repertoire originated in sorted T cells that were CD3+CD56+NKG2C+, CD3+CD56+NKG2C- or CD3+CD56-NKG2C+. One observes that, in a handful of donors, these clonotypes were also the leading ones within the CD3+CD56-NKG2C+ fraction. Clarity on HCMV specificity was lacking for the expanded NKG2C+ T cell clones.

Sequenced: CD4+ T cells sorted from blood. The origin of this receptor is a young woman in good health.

The CDR3 sequence: CASSGHRGLLDEQYF. In DNA, the CDR3 is TGTGCCAGCAGCGGTCACAGGGGGCTCTTAGACGAGCAGTACTTC. The rearrangement joins TRBV7-6 to TRBJ2-7, with 9 bases identical to TRBD1. CDR3 size: 15 residues. Trimming took 5 bases from V and 5 from J; bases not matched to a gene: 10. In germline, CDR1 is SGHVS, CDR2 FNYEAQ.